This T cell receptor (beta chain) was retrieved from a study of identical twins. General observations from the study: There were fewer insertions in abundant cord blood beta clonotypes, but memory repertoires showed no such pattern.

This clonotype appeared many times. The antigen remains undetermined. Unique molecular identifiers were present on the cDNA, and a universal primer site came from template switching. TCRdb ran MiXCR on the 5' RACE reads and lists one entry per CDR3 protein. The sample yields about 470,000 distinct CDR3 sequences, 20% to 25% seen once. With 6 bases removed from V and 5 bases from J, the gap between germline ends came to 17 bases. The CDR3 is 14 residues long. Separately, the same data were catalogued under a study of T cells expressing NK-cell markers. From that second work: HCMV seropositivity marked seven of the eight sequenced donors; one was seronegative. Specificity for HCMV among expanded NKG2C+ T cell clones was not established.

The chain joins TRBV12-3 or TRBV12-4 to TRBJ2-7, with D perhaps given as TRBD1 or TRBD2 (6 bases each). The specimen was CD4+ T cells sorted from blood. The TCR comes from a woman aged 18-30 years in good health. The CDR3 is CASSRKGGIDEQYF. CDR3 DNA sequence: TGTGCCAGCAGCCGTAAGGGGGGAATCGACGAGCAGTACTTC.